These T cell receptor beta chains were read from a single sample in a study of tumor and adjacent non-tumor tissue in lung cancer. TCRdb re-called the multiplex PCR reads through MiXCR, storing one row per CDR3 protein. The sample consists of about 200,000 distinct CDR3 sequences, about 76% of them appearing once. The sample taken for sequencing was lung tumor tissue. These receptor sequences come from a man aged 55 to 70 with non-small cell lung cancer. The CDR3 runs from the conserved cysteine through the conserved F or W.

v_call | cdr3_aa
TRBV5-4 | CASSLALQRETREQYF
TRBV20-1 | CSARDIQGANHGYSF
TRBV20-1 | CSASRDRRTYEQYF
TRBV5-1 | CASRSGARETQYF
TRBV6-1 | CASTMQRTGDRVPQHF
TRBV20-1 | CNARIPGLAGDHEQFF
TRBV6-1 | CANSLFRNTEAFF
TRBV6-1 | CANSEQGRQSQHF
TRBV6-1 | CASRGSITGELFF
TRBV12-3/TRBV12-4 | CASSLMATSNTEAFF
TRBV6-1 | CASSGQEAWSVEQFF
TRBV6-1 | CAITDRGWVGNQPQHF
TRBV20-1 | CSADSAGVPCNEQFF
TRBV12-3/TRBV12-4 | CASSPRGQGVSNTDAFF
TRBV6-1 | CASSGGIGWTVDYTF
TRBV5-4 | CASSFYQGQETQYF
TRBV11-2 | CASSPIFWANVMTF
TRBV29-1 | CCVLPRANTEAFF
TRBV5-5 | CASNFGVSIMNTEAFF